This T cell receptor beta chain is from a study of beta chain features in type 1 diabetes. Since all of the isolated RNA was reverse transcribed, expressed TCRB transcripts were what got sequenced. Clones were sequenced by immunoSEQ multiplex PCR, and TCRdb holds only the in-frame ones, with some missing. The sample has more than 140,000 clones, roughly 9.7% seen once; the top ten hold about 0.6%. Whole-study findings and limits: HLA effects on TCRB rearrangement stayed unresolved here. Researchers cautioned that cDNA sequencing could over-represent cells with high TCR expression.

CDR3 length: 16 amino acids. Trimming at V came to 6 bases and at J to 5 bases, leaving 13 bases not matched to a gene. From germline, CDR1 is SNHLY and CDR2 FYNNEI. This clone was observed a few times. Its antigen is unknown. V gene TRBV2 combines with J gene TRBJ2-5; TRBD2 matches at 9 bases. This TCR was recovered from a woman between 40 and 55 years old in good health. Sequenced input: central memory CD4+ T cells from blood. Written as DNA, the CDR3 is TGTGCCAGCAGAGCGGGGGGCGCGGCCCAACGGGAGACCCAGTACTTC. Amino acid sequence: CASRAGGAAQRETQYF. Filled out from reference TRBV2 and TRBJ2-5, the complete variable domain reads EPEVTQTPSHQVTQMGQEVILRCVPISNHLYFYWYRQILGQKVEFLVSFYNNEISEKSEIFDDQFSVERPDGSNFTLKIRSTKLEDSAMYFCASRAGGAAQRETQYFGPGTRLLVL.